One sample yielded the 20 T cell receptor beta chains listed below, sequenced in a study of blood T cell repertoires in COVID-19. Assay used: immunoSEQ multiplex PCR; TCRdb lists only in-frame clones, some missing. The profile shows around 230,000 clones, just over 85% of them singletons. The sample consisted of peripheral blood. Source of these receptors: a man aged 25-40 years who had recovered from COVID-19.

The chain is built from TRBV6-5 and TRBJ1-2; 7 bases map to TRBD1. With V trimmed by 2 bases and J by 0 bases, 0 bases remained unmatched. Looked up from germline, CDR1 is MNHEY and CDR2 is SVGAGI. The CDR3 is 14 amino acids. This CDR3 is CASSYDRANYGYTF. CDR3 sequence (DNA): TGTGCCAGCAGTTACGACAGGGCTAACTATGGCTACACCTTC.

V usage is TRBV6-4 and J usage is TRBJ1-1; D uncertain. The CDR3 is 13 residues long. The germline CDR1 and CDR2 sequences are MRHNA and SNTAGT. Trimming left V 3 bases short and J 1 base short, with 6 bases between. In DNA form, the CDR3 reads TGTGCCAGCAGTGAATTGGCGAACACTGAAGCTTTCTTT. This codes for CASSELANTEAFF.

The V and J genes are TRBV27 and TRBJ2-7; perhaps TRBD2 as D (6 bases). The V and J ends lost 6 bases and 6 bases respectively, with 9 bases between them. Germline assignment: CDR1 MNHEY and CDR2 SMNVEV (reference sequence). This CDR3 has 11 amino acids. CDR3 sequence: CASRGGIEQYF. Written as DNA, the CDR3 is TGTGCCAGCAGAGGAGGGATCGAGCAGTACTTC.

V usage is TRBV3-1 (or the pseudogene TRBV3-2) and J usage is TRBJ1-6, with 8 bases matching TRBD1. The CDR3 loop spans 17 amino acids. Germline V gene data show CDR1 as LGHDT and CDR2 as YNNKEL (reference sequence). V shed 3 bases, J shed 1 base, and the junction held 5 bases outside the gene matches. Here the CDR3 DNA reads TGTGCCAGCAGCCATTTCGGACAGGGTTCCTATAATTCACCCCTCCACTTT. This sequence encodes CASSHFGQGSYNSPLHF.

The chain links TRBV27 to TRBJ2-3; TRBD1 agrees at 7 bases. V lost 3 bases, J lost 0 bases, and 6 bases stayed unmatched. The CDR3 consists of 16 residues. Germline CDR1 reads MNHEY; CDR2 reads SMNVEV (reference sequence). CDR3 bases: TGTGCCAGCAGTTTCAAGGGGGCAGCTAGCACAGATACGCAGTATTTT. It codes for CASSFKGAASTDTQYF.

With respect to this clone: Additional DNA sequences in this sample encode the identical CDR3. This chain connects TRBV27 to TRBJ2-1, with 7 bases lining up with TRBD2. The V gene end was trimmed by 11 bases and the J gene end by 2 bases; junction bases not matched to a gene: 9. This CDR3 contains 14 residues. Germline V gives CDR1 MNHEY, CDR2 SMNVEV (reference sequence). CDR3 DNA: TGTGCCTCTGGGGGGGACGGGACCTACAATGAGCAGTTCTTC. It translates to CASGGDGTYNEQFF.

There are a few counts of this clone. The chain links TRBV5-8 to TRBJ2-2, with D maybe TRBD1 (5 bases). From germline, CDR1 is SGHTS and CDR2 YDEGEE. V lost 0 bases to trimming and J lost 7 bases, with 16 bases between them. The CDR3 covers 16 residues. The CDR3 coding sequence is TGTGCCAGCAGCTTGGCGAGACAGACCCAGGGCGGGGAGCTGTTTTTT. Protein: CASSLARQTQGGELFF.

The CDR3 DNA is TGTGCCAGCAGCCCGGGCACTAGCTCGGGAGAGCAGTACTTC. Translated: CASSPGTSSGEQYF. V and J are TRBV3-1 (or the pseudogene TRBV3-2) and TRBJ2-7; a weak D match, TRBD2 (6 bases). The length of the CDR3 is 14 residues. Germline V gene sequence: CDR1 LGHDT, CDR2 YNNKEL (reference sequence). The V and J ends lost 4 bases and 7 bases respectively, with 17 bases between them.

There are a few counts of this clone. In the same sample, other DNA sequences code for this CDR3. J is TRBJ2-7 and V is TRBV4-1, with D perhaps TRBD1 (5 bases). The CDR3 is 15 residues long. The V end lost 1 base, the J end lost 4 bases, and 14 bases lay between the germline ends. The germline V gene has CDR1 MGHRA and CDR2 YSYEKL. The chain's CDR3 is CASSQALDRRYEQYF. The CDR3 DNA reads TGCGCCAGCAGCCAAGCTTTAGACAGACGATACGAGCAGTACTTC.

The chain links TRBV2 to TRBJ1-4, with TRBD1 matching over 9 bases. CDR1 SNHLY and CDR2 FYNNEI come from the germline V gene. The trim removed 7 bases at V and 0 bases at J, leaving 9 bases unmatched. The CDR3 is 17 residues long. The CDR3 protein is CASITPGQGTTNEKLFF. The CDR3 DNA is TGTGCCAGCATTACCCCGGGACAGGGAACAACTAATGAAAAACTGTTTTTT.

J is TRBJ1-5 and V is TRBV7-9; 11 positions match TRBD1. This CDR3 is 15 amino acids long. Germline values: CDR1 SEHNR, CDR2 FQNEAQ (reference sequence). The V gene end was trimmed by 5 bases and the J gene end by 5 bases; junction bases not matched to a gene: 5. In nucleotides, the CDR3 is TGTGCCAGCAGCACCTGGACAGGGGGCGATCAGCCCCAGCATTTT. Translated: CASSTWTGGDQPQHF.

V gene TRBV10-2 combines with J gene TRBJ2-2, with 10 nucleotides matching TRBD2. The CDR3 runs 15 residues. CDR1 is WSHSY, CDR2 SAAADI, per germline. The trim removed 8 bases at V and 7 bases at J, leaving 10 bases unmatched. CDR3 bases: TGCGCCAGCTCCCAAAGCGGGGGGGCGAACGGGGAGCTGTTTTTT. Translation: CASSQSGGANGELFF.

The V and J genes are TRBV19 and TRBJ1-2, with 8 bases matching TRBD1. CDR1 and CDR2 (germline): LNHDA, SQIVND (reference sequence). The CDR3 contains 16 residues. The V and J ends lost 5 bases and 3 bases, in that order; junction bases with no gene match: 11. The DNA for the CDR3 is TGTGCCAGTAGTGTCGCAGGGGGCCGCCCTTACTATGGCTACACCTTC. Its translation: CASSVAGGRPYYGYTF.

The V call is TRBV6-5, the J call TRBJ1-3, with 7 bases identical to TRBD1. CDR1 is MNHEY, CDR2 SVGAGI, per germline. The CDR3 sequence is 15 residues long. Trimming removed 1 base from V and 1 base from J; junction bases left unmatched: 1. CDR3 nucleotide sequence: TGTGCCAGCAGTTACTTCAGGGGGTCTGGAAACACCATATATTTT. Translated, it gives CASSYFRGSGNTIYF.

J is TRBJ2-7 and V is TRBV18; maybe TRBD1 (7 bases). Looked up from germline, CDR1 is KGHSH and CDR2 is LQKENI. The CDR3 is 16 residues long. The ends were cut back, 3 bases at V and 1 base at J, with 16 bases in the middle. CDR3 bases: TGTGCCAGCTCACCCGGCAGGGGGGTTCTTTCCTACGAGCAGTACTTC. Amino acids: CASSPGRGVLSYEQYF.

The genes are TRBV5-1 and TRBJ1-6; D is ambiguous. V lost 1 base and J lost 7, with 6 bases in between. The CDR3 has 13 residues. Germline V CDR1 and CDR2: SGHRS, YFSETQ. The CDR3 loop reads CASSLLENSPLHF. The CDR3 nucleotides read TGCGCCAGCAGCTTGTTGGAGAATTCACCCCTCCACTTT.

The J gene is TRBJ1-1, the V gene TRBV6-5; 9 nucleotides match TRBD1. The CDR3 totals 14 residues. Unmatched junction bases numbered 8, after V lost 10 bases and J lost 2 bases. Germline-derived CDR1 and CDR2 are MNHEY and SVGAGI. The CDR3 protein is CAITGTGTNTEAFF. DNA for the CDR3: TGTGCCATCACCGGGACAGGGACTAACACTGAAGCTTTCTTT.

The chain recombines TRBV7-6 with TRBJ1-6; weak D call: TRBD1 (6 bases). CDR1 is SGHVS and CDR2 is FNYEAQ in the germline V gene. The CDR3 has 14 amino acids. V was pared by 2 bases and J by 6 bases, with 8 bases between. CDR3 DNA sequence: TGTGCCAGCAGCTTAAGGGGGACTAATTCACCCCTCCACTTT. Translation: CASSLRGTNSPLHF.

The chain combines TRBV7-8 with TRBJ2-2; 10 bases agree with TRBD2. The CDR3 totals 16 residues. J gave up 5 bases and V 5 bases, and 8 bases lay outside the gene matches. The germline CDR1 and CDR2 sequences are SGHVS and FQNEAQ. The CDR3 reads CASSQASGGATGELFF. The DNA of the CDR3 is TGTGCCAGCAGCCAGGCCAGCGGGGGGGCTACCGGGGAGCTGTTTTTT. Full variable domain (missing parts from reference TRBV7-8 and TRBJ2-2): GAGVSQSPRYKVAKRGQDVALRCDPISGHVSLFWYQQALGQGPEFLTYFQNEAQLDKSGLPSDRFFAERPEGSVSTLKIQRTQQEDSAVYLCASSQASGGATGELFFGEGSRLTVL.

CDR3 DNA sequence: TGTGCCAGCAGCTTAGAAGCGGGGGCCTACAATGAGCAGTTCTTC. Translating gives CASSLEAGAYNEQFF. The chain couples TRBV11-3 to TRBJ2-1; 8 bases fit TRBD2. Germline values: CDR1 SGHNT, CDR2 YENEEA. CDR3 length equals 15 residues. V was clipped by 0 bases and J by 2 bases; unmatched bases: 0.